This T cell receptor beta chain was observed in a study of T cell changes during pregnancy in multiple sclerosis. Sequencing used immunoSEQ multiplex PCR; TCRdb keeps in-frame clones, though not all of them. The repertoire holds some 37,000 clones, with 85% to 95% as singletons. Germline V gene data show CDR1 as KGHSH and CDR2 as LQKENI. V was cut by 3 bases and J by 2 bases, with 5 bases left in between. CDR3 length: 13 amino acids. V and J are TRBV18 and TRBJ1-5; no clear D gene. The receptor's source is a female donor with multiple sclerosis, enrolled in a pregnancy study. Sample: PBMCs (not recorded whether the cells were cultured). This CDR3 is CASSPGGNQPQHF. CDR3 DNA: TGTGCCAGCTCACCGGGTGGCAATCAGCCCCAGCATTTT.